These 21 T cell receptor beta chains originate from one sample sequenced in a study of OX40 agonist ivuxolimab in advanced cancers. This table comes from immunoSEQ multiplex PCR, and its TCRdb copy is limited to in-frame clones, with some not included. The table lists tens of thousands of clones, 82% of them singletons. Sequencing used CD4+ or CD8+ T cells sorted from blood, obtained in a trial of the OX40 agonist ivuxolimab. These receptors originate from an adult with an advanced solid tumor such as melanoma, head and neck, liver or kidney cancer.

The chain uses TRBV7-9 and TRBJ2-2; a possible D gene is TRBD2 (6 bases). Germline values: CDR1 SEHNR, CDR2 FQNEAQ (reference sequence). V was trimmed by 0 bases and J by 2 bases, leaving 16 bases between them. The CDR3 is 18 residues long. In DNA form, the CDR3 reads TGTGCCAGCAGCTTAGCGGAAGGGAGTAGCGGTAACACCGGGGAGCTGTTTTTT. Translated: CASSLAEGSSGNTGELFF.

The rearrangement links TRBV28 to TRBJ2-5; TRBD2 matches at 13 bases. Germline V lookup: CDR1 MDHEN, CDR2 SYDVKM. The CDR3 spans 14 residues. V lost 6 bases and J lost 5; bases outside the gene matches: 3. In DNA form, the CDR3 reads TGTGCCAGCAGCGGACTAGCGGGAGTGGAGACCCAGTACTTC. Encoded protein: CASSGLAGVETQYF.

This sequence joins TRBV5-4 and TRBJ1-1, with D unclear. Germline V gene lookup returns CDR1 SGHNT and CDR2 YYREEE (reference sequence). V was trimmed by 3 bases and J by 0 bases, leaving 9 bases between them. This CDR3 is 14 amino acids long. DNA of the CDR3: TGTGCCAGCAGCTCGCAGAAACTGAACACTGAAGCTTTCTTT. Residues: CASSSQKLNTEAFF.

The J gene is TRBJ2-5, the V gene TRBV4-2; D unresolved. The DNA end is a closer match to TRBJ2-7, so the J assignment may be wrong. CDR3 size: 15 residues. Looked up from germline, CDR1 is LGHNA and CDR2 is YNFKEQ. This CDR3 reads CASSQDFRTTYEQYF. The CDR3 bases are TGTGCCAGCAGCCAAGATTTTCGCACGACCTACGAGCAGTACTTC.

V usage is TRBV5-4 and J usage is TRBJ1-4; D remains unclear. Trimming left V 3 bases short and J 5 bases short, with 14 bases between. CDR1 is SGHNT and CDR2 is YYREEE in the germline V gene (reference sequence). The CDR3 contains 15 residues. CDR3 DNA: TGTGCCAGCAGCTCCGGAAGGACGAGAAATGAAAAACTGTTTTTT. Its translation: CASSSGRTRNEKLFF. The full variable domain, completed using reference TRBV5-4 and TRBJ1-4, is ETGVTQSPTHLIKTRGQQVTLRCSSQSGHNTVSWYQQALGQGPQFIFQYYREEENGRGNFPPRFSGLQFPNYSSELNVNALELDDSALYLCASSSGRTRNEKLFFGSGTQLSVL.

The CDR3 loop is CASSGQDSYEQYV. The DNA of the CDR3 is TGTGCCAGCAGTGGACAGGACTCCTACGAGCAGTACGTC. The chain recombines TRBV2 with TRBJ2-7; TRBD1 might be the D (6 bases). This CDR3 has 13 residues. Germline loops: CDR1 SNHLY, CDR2 FYNNEI. V lost 4 bases and J 0 bases, leaving 7 bases between the germline ends.

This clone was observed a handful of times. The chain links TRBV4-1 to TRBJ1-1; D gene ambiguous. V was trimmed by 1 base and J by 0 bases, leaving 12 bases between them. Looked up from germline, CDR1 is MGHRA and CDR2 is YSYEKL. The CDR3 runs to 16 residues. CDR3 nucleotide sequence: TGCGCCAGCAGCCAAGGTGTCGGATACATGAACACTGAAGCTTTCTTT. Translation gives CASSQGVGYMNTEAFF.

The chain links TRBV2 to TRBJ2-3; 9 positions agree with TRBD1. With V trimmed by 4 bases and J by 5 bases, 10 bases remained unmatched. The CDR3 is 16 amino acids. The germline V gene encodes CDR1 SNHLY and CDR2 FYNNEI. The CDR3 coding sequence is TGTGCCAGCAGTGCCGGGACAGGGATGGGTGGAGATACGCAGTATTTT. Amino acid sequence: CASSAGTGMGGDTQYF.

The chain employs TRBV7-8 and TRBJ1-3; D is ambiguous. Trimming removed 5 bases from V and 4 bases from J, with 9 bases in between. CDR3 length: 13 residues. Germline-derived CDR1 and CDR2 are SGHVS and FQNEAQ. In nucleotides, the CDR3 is TGTGCCAGCAGCCTGCTTCTCGGAAACACCATATATTTT. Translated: CASSLLLGNTIYF.

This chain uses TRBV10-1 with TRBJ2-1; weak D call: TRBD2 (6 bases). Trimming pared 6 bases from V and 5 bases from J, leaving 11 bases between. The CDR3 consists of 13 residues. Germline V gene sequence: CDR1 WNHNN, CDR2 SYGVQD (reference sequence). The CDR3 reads CASSTGLHNEQFF. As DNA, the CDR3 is TGCGCCAGCAGCACGGGACTCCACAATGAGCAGTTCTTC.

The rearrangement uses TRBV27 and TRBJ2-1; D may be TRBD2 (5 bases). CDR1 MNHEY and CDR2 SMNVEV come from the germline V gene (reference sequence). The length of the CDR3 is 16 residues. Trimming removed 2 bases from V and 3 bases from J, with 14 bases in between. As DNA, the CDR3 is TGTGCCAGCAGTTTAGGGAGCTTCGGGCACTACAATGAGCAGTTCTTC. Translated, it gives CASSLGSFGHYNEQFF.

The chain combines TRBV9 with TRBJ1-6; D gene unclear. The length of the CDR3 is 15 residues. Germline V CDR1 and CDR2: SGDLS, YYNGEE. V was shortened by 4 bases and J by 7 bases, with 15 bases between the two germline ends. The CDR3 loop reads CASSSLSGANSPLHF. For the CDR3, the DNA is TGTGCCAGCAGCTCCCTCAGCGGAGCCAATTCACCCCTCCACTTT.

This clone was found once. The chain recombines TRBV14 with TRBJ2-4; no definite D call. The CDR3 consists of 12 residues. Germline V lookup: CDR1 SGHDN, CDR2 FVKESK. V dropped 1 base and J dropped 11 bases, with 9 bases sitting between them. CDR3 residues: CASSQGRAVQYF. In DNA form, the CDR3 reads TGTGCCAGCAGCCAAGGAAGGGCCGTTCAGTACTTC.

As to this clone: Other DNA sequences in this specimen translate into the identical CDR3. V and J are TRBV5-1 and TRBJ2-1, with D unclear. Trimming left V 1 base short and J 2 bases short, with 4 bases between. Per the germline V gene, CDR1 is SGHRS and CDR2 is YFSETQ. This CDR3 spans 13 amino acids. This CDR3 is CASSLSTYNEQFF. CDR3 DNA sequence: TGCGCCAGCAGCTTGAGTACCTACAATGAGCAGTTCTTC. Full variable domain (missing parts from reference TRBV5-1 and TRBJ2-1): KAGVTQTPRYLIKTRGQQVTLSCSPISGHRSVSWYQQTPGQGLQFLFEYFSETQRNKGNFPGRFSGRQFSNSRSEMNVSTLELGDSALYLCASSLSTYNEQFFGPGTRLTVL.

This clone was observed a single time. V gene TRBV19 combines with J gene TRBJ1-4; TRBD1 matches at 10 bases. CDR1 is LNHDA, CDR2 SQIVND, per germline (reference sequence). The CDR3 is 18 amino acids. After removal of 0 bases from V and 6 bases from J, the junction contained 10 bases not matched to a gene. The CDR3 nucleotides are TGTGCCAGTAGTATAGATGATCGGCCCGGGACAGGGGATGAAAAACTGTTTTTT. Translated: CASSIDDRPGTGDEKLFF.

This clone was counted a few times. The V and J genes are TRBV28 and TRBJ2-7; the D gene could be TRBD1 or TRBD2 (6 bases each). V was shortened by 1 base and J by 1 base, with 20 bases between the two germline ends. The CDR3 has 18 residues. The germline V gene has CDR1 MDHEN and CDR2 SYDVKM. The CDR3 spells CASSLSPTWKGGSYEQYF. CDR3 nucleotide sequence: TGTGCCAGCAGTTTATCCCCCACATGGAAAGGGGGGTCCTACGAGCAGTACTTC. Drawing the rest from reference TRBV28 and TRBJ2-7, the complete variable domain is DVKVTQSSRYLVKRTGEKVFLECVQDMDHENMFWYRQDPGLGLRLIYFSYDVKMKEKGDIPEGYSVSREKKERFSLILESASTNQTSMYLCASSLSPTWKGGSYEQYFGPGTRLTVT.

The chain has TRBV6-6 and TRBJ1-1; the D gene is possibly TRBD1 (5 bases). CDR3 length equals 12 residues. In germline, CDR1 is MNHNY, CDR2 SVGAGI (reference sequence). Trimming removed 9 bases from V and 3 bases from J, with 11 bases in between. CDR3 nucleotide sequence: TGTGCCAGTCATGAGGGGTACACTGAAGCTTTCTTT. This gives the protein CASHEGYTEAFF.

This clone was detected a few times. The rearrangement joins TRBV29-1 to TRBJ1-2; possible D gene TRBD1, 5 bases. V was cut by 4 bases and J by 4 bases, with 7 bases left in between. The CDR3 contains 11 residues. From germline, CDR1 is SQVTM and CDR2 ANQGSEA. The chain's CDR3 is CSVGGTYGYTF. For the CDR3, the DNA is TGCAGCGTTGGAGGGACCTATGGCTACACCTTC.

CDR3 amino acids: CASSERWQGAWEQYV. The CDR3 region has the DNA TGTGCCAGCAGTGAAAGGTGGCAGGGGGCGTGGGAGCAGTACGTC. V and J are TRBV6-1 and TRBJ2-7; 8 bases match TRBD1. There are 15 residues in the CDR3. Trimming took 2 bases from V and 7 from J; bases not matched to a gene: 10. Germline V gene sequence: CDR1 MNHNS, CDR2 SASEGT.

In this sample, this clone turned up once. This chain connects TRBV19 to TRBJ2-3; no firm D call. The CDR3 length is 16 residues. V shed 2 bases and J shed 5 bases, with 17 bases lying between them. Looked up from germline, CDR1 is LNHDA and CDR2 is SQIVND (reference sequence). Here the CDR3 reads CASSIIDPASGDTQYF. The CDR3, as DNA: TGTGCCAGTAGTATAATCGACCCAGCGTCAGGAGATACGCAGTATTTT.

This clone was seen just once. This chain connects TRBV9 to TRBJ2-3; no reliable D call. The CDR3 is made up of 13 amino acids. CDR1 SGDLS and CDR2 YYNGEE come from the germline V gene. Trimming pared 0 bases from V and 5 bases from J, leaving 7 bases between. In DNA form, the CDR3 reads TGTGCCAGCAGCGTAGGAAGTGGAGATACGCAGTATTTT. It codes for CASSVGSGDTQYF.